Following are 11 T cell receptor beta chains from one sample sequenced in a study of blood T cell repertoires in COVID-19. Using immunoSEQ multiplex PCR, the repertoire was profiled, and TCRdb retains in-frame clones only, with some absent. The sample comprises more than 85,000 clones, around 87% of which are singletons, and around 3% rests with the top ten. The specimen sequenced was peripheral blood. The receptors stem from a man aged 50 or older with active or convalescent COVID-19.

The chain joins TRBV6-2 or TRBV6-3 to TRBJ2-3; 7 bases align to TRBD2. The CDR3 is 15 amino acids. The trim removed 3 bases at V and 7 bases at J, leaving 10 bases unmatched. From germline, CDR1 is MNHEY and CDR2 SVGEGT. This CDR3 reads CASSYSGSSGNTQYF. The CDR3 DNA is TGTGCCAGCAGTTATAGCGGGTCTAGCGGAAATACGCAGTATTTT.

The CDR3 spells CSVWTSGNKQFF. CDR3 coding DNA: TGCAGCGTCTGGACTAGCGGAAATAAGCAGTTCTTC. The V and J genes are TRBV29-1 and TRBJ2-1; 10 bases match TRBD2. Germline CDR1 SQVTM, CDR2 ANQGSEA. This CDR3 spans 12 amino acids. V lost 6 bases and J lost 11; bases outside the gene matches: 7.

The rearrangement uses TRBV19 and TRBJ1-1; the D is unclear. Trimming cost V 7 bases and J 4 bases, with 19 bases left between them. CDR1 is LNHDA, CDR2 SQIVND, per germline (reference sequence). The CDR3 totals 15 residues. DNA of the CDR3: TGTGCCAGTAAGGCTCTCGACTCTCGGGTCACTGAAGCTTTCTTT. This gives the protein CASKALDSRVTEAFF.

The gene calls are TRBV7-2 and TRBJ2-5, with 9 positions matching TRBD2. Losses at the gene ends were 5 bases for V and 1 base for J; bases not matched to a gene: 14. The CDR3 contains 18 residues. Germline lookup yields CDR1 SGHTA and CDR2 FQGNSA. CDR3 sequence (DNA): TGTGCCAGCAGCCCACCCCACTTGAGCGGGGGGCTCCAAGAGACCCAGTACTTC. Amino acids: CASSPPHLSGGLQETQYF.

This chain links TRBV6-5 with TRBJ2-3; TRBD2 matches at 10 bases. V lost 2 bases to trimming and J lost 7 bases; unmatched junction nucleotides: 6. The germline V gene has CDR1 MNHEY and CDR2 SVGAGI. The CDR3 contains 15 residues. CDR3 in DNA: TGTGCCAGCAGTTACAAGCGGGGGGGCGAGAATACGCAGTATTTT. Its translation is CASSYKRGGENTQYF.

The rearrangement joins TRBV28 to TRBJ1-4; D possibly corresponds to TRBD1 (6 bases). Trimming took off 11 bases at V and 6 bases at J, with 13 bases between the two ends. The CDR3 is made up of 12 amino acids. The germline gives CDR1 MDHEN, CDR2 SYDVKM. The CDR3 sequence is CASRQVYEKLFF. The CDR3, as DNA: TGTGCCTCAAGACAGGTTTATGAAAAACTGTTTTTT.

This sequence joins TRBV11-2 and TRBJ2-5, with D hard to call. The germline gives CDR1 SGHAT, CDR2 FQNNGV. The CDR3 has 12 residues. With 5 bases removed from V and 2 bases from J, the gap between germline ends came to 6 bases. CDR3 nucleotides: TGTGCCAGCAGCCCGTATCAAGAGACCCAGTACTTC. It yields the protein CASSPYQETQYF.

The count of this clone is one. The chain joins TRBV19 to TRBJ2-4; 10 bases are a match to TRBD1. The CDR3 spans 15 residues. Germline V gene sequence: CDR1 LNHDA, CDR2 SQIVND (reference sequence). V trimming: 6 bases; J trimming: 5 bases; junction bases outside the gene matches: 7. The CDR3: CASSRTGGFENIQYF. CDR3 DNA: TGTGCCAGTAGCAGGACAGGGGGTTTTGAAAACATTCAGTACTTC.

The chain combines TRBV15 with TRBJ2-3; 8 bases line up with TRBD2. Losses at the gene ends were 3 bases for V and 0 bases for J; bases not matched to a gene: 5. CDR3 length equals 16 residues. Germline V gene data show CDR1 as LNHNV and CDR2 as YYDKDF (reference sequence). The CDR3 bases are TGTGCCACCAGCAGGCGTAGCGGGGCAAGCACAGATACGCAGTATTTT. Protein product: CATSRRSGASTDTQYF.

As DNA, the CDR3 is TGTGCCAGCAGTTACCACGACAGCGCGGCTAACTATGGCTACACCTTC. Its translation is CASSYHDSAANYGYTF. This chain links TRBV6-6 with TRBJ1-2; D might be TRBD1 (5 bases). V dropped 2 bases and J dropped 0 bases, with 13 bases sitting between them. In germline, CDR1 is MNHNY, CDR2 SVGAGI (reference sequence). The length of the CDR3 is 16 residues.

This clone was seen only once. The chain carries TRBV6-6 and TRBJ1-2; 7 nucleotides match TRBD1. The trim removed 5 bases at V and 9 bases at J, leaving 9 bases unmatched. This CDR3 contains 13 residues. CDR1 MNHNY and CDR2 SVGAGI come from the germline V gene (reference sequence). The CDR3 DNA is TGTGCCAGCAGTCAACCTAGGGGGCAGAGCTACACCTTC. It specifies CASSQPRGQSYTF.